One T cell receptor (beta chain) is described in this entry. Its antigen is not identified. The data are from a study of blood T cells in healthy people across ages. Points from the study as a whole: Naive T cell percentage and TCR beta diversity correlated strongly.

V was shortened by 1 base and J by 8 bases, with 18 bases between the two germline ends. Germline-derived CDR1 and CDR2 are SEHNR and FQNEAQ (reference sequence). The CDR3 length is 16 residues. Then a second PCR, running roughly 6 to 12 cycles, was carried out with a sample-barcoded 5' primer and a J-beta primer mix. Each cDNA molecule was tagged by a template-switch adaptor that had 12 random nucleotides. TCRdb independently ran MiXCR on the 5' RACE reads; one entry per CDR3 protein. The sample records 600,000 to 800,000 distinct CDR3 sequences, about 51% being singletons. Sequences were obtained from blood. The sequence was obtained from a woman over 75 in good health. J is TRBJ2-1 and V is TRBV7-9, with a tentative D call TRBD2 (5 bases). The CDR3 loop is CASSLVVILLRDEQFF. CDR3 nucleotides: TGTGCCAGCAGCTTAGTGGTGATCTTACTGCGGGATGAGCAGTTCTTC.